Given below is one T cell receptor (beta chain) in context. This sample is drawn from a study of blood T cell repertoires in COVID-19. For the study at large: PBMCs, B-cell-depleted T cells, or T cells provided the cDNA or gDNA that made up the material.

Germline CDR1 reads LGHDT; CDR2 reads YNNKEL (reference sequence). CDR3 length: 16 amino acids. Trimming cost V 1 base and J 3 bases; bases outside gene matches: 6. In the source study's methods: Counts of nucleated cells, estimated from reference gene primer amplification, were obtained. Assay: immunoSEQ multiplex PCR; the TCRdb copy retains only in-frame clones and omits some. V, J and clone size derive from that table, while D and trimming were established from the DNA sequence. The sample has 100,000 to 150,000 clones; about 88% are singletons. The sequencing sample was made of peripheral blood. The chain is built from TRBV3-1 (or the pseudogene TRBV3-2) and TRBJ2-7, with TRBD2 identical over 10 bases. The sequence derives from a woman aged 80 or over with acute or convalescent COVID-19. The CDR3 nucleotides are TGTGCCAGCAGCCAAGTTAGGACTAGCGGTGACTACGAGCAGTACTTC. Translated, it gives CASSQVRTSGDYEQYF.